Shown below are 18 T cell receptor beta chains from a single sample sequenced in a study of Ad26.COV2.S vaccination and SARS-CoV-2 variants. Here immunoSEQ multiplex PCR was the method, and the copy in TCRdb shows in-frame clones only, minus some. The sample shows 300,000 to 400,000 clones, about 90% of them seen only once. The treatment was: over 15 received Ad26.COV2.S at low or high dose, single or two shots; 5 received placebo; per-sample allocation not given. Specimen acquisition occurred on day 63 following the initial vaccine or placebo injection. The sequencing used peripheral blood, collected in a trial of Ad26.COV2.S vaccine versus placebo. These receptors came from a person between 18 and 59 years old who received the Ad26.COV2.S COVID-19 vaccine or a placebo.

The gene calls are TRBV27 and TRBJ1-4; 12 bases agree with TRBD1. The germline V gene encodes CDR1 MNHEY and CDR2 SMNVEV (reference sequence). CDR3 length: 13 residues. V was clipped by 9 bases and J by 10 bases; unmatched bases: 6. CDR3 nucleotides: TGTGCCAGTACGGGACAGGGGGCCCGAAAACTGTTTTTT. This gives the protein CASTGQGARKLFF.

The chain couples TRBV7-2 to TRBJ2-3; D gene ambiguous. CDR3 length: 16 residues. Germline V gene sequence: CDR1 SGHTA, CDR2 FQGNSA. Between the trimmed V and J ends, which lost 1 base and 3 bases, there was a span of 14 bases. The DNA of the CDR3 is TGTGCCAGCAGCTTAGGGTCAGGCCCTAATACAGATACGCAGTATTTT. Translated, it gives CASSLGSGPNTDTQYF. Combining the CDR3 with reference TRBV7-2 and TRBJ2-3 gives the whole variable domain GAGVSQSPSNKVTEKGKDVELRCDPISGHTALYWYRQSLGQGLEFLIYFQGNSAPDKSGLPSDRFSAERTGGSVSTLTIQRTQQEDSAVYLCASSLGSGPNTDTQYFGPGTRLTVL.

The chain uses TRBV5-1 and TRBJ2-1, with TRBD2 matching over 7 bases. The CDR3 sequence is 13 residues long. CDR1 and CDR2 (germline): SGHRS, YFSETQ. With 4 bases clipped from V and 5 bases from J, the junction kept 3 bases outside the gene matches. The CDR3 here is CASSPGGNNEQFF. The CDR3 DNA sequence: TGCGCCAGCAGCCCGGGGGGTAACAATGAGCAGTTCTTC.

The gene calls are TRBV12-5 and TRBJ2-1, with 7 bases that match TRBD1. The CDR3 spans 15 residues. With V trimmed by 2 bases and J by 5 bases, 6 bases remained unmatched. Germline V gene data show CDR1 as LGHNT and CDR2 as FRNRAP. The CDR3 DNA reads as TGTGCTAGTGGTTTGCCGGCAGGGGGAGACAATGAGCAGTTCTTC. It translates to CASGLPAGGDNEQFF.

V and J are TRBV7-6 and TRBJ2-5; tentatively, D is TRBD2 (6 bases). The length of the CDR3 is 16 residues. Germline CDR1 SGHVS, CDR2 FNYEAQ. V lost 0 bases, J lost 1 base, and 12 bases lay in between. The CDR3 protein is CASSLASLEGQETQYF. In nucleotides, the CDR3 is TGTGCCAGCAGCTTAGCGAGCTTGGAGGGCCAAGAGACCCAGTACTTC.

The chain uses TRBV6-5 and TRBJ1-2; 8 bases agree with TRBD1. CDR3 length: 15 amino acids. The germline CDR1 and CDR2 sequences are MNHEY and SVGAGI. The ends lost 6 bases at V and 6 bases at J; junction bases unmatched: 12. CDR3 nucleotides: TGTGCCAGCAGCGATCCAGGACAGGGAGATAATGGCTACACCTTC. As protein: CASSDPGQGDNGYTF.

The chain links TRBV15 to TRBJ2-1; perhaps TRBD2 as D (5 bases). The germline V gene encodes CDR1 LNHNV and CDR2 YYDKDF (reference sequence). V lost 1 base and J lost 0, with 7 bases in between. There are 15 residues in the CDR3. Here the CDR3 reads CATSRGRGSYNEQFF. Written as DNA, the CDR3 is TGTGCCACCAGCAGAGGTCGGGGCTCCTACAATGAGCAGTTCTTC.

DNA of the CDR3: TGTGCCAGCAGTGAGAATCGGGCCAAACTGTTTTTT. This translates into CASSENRAKLFF. This rearrangement joins TRBV6-1 to TRBJ1-4, with D hard to call. The length of the CDR3 is 12 residues. Germline V gene data show CDR1 as MNHNS and CDR2 as SASEGT. V lost 3 bases and J 11 bases, leaving 10 bases between the germline ends.

The chain carries TRBV7-2 and TRBJ1-1; D unclear. The CDR3 contains 16 residues. Germline V CDR1 and CDR2: SGHTA, FQGNSA. Trimming took 1 base from V and 5 from J, leaving 17 bases between them. The CDR3 DNA is TGTGCCAGCAGCTTAGGGCCGAGACTCGGGGAGACTGAAGCTTTCTTT. Translation gives CASSLGPRLGETEAFF.

The rearrangement links TRBV6-5 to TRBJ2-7, with D perhaps matching TRBD1 or TRBD2 (6 bases each). There are 14 residues in the CDR3. The V end lost 9 bases, the J end lost 5 bases, and 20 bases lay between the germline ends. Germline CDR1 reads MNHEY; CDR2 reads SVGAGI. CDR3 sequence: CASAIGGEGNEQYF. DNA for the CDR3: TGTGCCAGTGCGATCGGGGGCGAAGGGAACGAGCAGTACTTC.

V is TRBV28 and J is TRBJ1-2, with a weak D call TRBD1 (5 bases). CDR1 is MDHEN, CDR2 SYDVKM, per germline. This CDR3 region has 14 residues. Deletions cut 6 bases from V and 7 bases from J, with 18 bases between. CDR3 DNA: TGTGCCAGCAGCGACCCTGGGACGGTGGCTGGCTACACCTTC. Translated, it gives CASSDPGTVAGYTF.

This clone was seen once. This chain joins TRBV2 and TRBJ2-1, with 13 bases lining up with TRBD2. The length of the CDR3 is 16 residues. V lost 1 base and J lost 7; bases outside the gene matches: 4. The germline V gene encodes CDR1 SNHLY and CDR2 FYNNEI. CDR3 protein: CASSEGTSGSINEQFF. The CDR3 DNA sequence: TGTGCCAGCAGTGAAGGGACTAGCGGGAGTATTAATGAGCAGTTCTTC.

CDR3 sequence (DNA): TGTGCCAGCAGCACCGAGGATAGCGGTTACAATGAGCAGTTCTTC. This encodes CASSTEDSGYNEQFF. The V and J genes are TRBV7-2 and TRBJ2-1, with D possibly TRBD2 on 6 matching bases. CDR1 and CDR2 (germline): SGHTA, FQGNSA. Trimming stripped 5 bases from V and 4 bases from J, with 15 bases between. This CDR3 has 15 amino acids.

J is TRBJ1-1 and V is TRBV6-5; perhaps TRBD1 as D (5 bases). Looked up from germline, CDR1 is MNHEY and CDR2 is SVGAGI. There are 13 residues in the CDR3. Trimming took off 2 bases at V and 6 bases at J, with 10 bases between the two ends. The CDR3 loop is CASSYGGASEAFF. The CDR3 region has the DNA TGTGCCAGCAGTTACGGGGGAGCCTCTGAAGCTTTCTTT.

This clone was seen just once. This sequence joins TRBV3-1 (or the pseudogene TRBV3-2) and TRBJ2-2, with a weak D call TRBD2 (5 bases). Trimming took off 4 bases at V and 5 bases at J, with 5 bases between the two ends. The CDR3 runs 12 residues. CDR1 and CDR2 (germline): LGHDT, YNNKEL (reference sequence). The CDR3 is CASSPGTGELFF. CDR3 coding DNA: TGTGCCAGCAGCCCGGGGACCGGGGAGCTGTTTTTT.

This chain uses TRBV6-1 with TRBJ1-2; D is perhaps TRBD1 (5 bases). Germline loops: CDR1 MNHNS, CDR2 SASEGT. This CDR3 contains 16 residues. Trimming removed 1 base from V and 8 bases from J, with 20 bases in between. The CDR3 DNA sequence: TGTGCCAGCAGTGAAGTCCCAGGGACTACCAGGGACGGCTACACCTTC. It specifies CASSEVPGTTRDGYTF.

This clone was recorded once. The chain has TRBV5-8 and TRBJ1-1, with D uncertain. Between the trimmed V and J ends, which lost 0 bases and 7 bases, there was a span of 4 bases. The germline gives CDR1 SGHTS, CDR2 YDEGEE. The CDR3 runs to 11 residues. DNA for the CDR3: TGTGCCAGCAGCTTGGGGCTTGAAGCTTTCTTT. Protein sequence: CASSLGLEAFF.

Comments on this clone: Additional DNA sequences in this sample encode the identical CDR3. This chain joins TRBV9 and TRBJ1-5; D is uncertain. The V and J ends lost 1 base and 3 bases respectively, with 8 bases between them. Germline V gene data show CDR1 as SGDLS and CDR2 as YYNGEE. CDR3 length: 14 residues. This chain's CDR3 is CASSVTDSNQPQHF. The CDR3 region has the DNA TGTGCCAGCAGCGTAACAGACTCCAATCAGCCCCAGCATTTT.